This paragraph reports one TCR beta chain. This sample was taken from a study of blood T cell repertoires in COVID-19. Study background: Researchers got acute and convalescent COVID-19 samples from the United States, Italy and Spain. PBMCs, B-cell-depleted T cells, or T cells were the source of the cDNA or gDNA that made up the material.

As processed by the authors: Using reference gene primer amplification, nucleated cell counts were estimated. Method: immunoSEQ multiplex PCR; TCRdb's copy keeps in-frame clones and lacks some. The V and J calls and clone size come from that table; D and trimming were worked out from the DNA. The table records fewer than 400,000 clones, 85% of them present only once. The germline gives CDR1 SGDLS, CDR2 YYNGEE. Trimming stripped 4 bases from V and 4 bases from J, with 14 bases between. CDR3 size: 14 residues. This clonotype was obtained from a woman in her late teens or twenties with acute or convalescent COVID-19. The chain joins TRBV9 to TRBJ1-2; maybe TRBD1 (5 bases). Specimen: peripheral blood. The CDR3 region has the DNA TGTGCCAGCAGCCCCGCGGGGGTTAGCTATGGCTACACCTTC. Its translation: CASSPAGVSYGYTF. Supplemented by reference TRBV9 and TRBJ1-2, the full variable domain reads DSGVTQTPKHLITATGQRVTLRCSPRSGDLSVYWYQQSLDQGLQFLIQYYNGEERAKGNILERFSAQQFPDLHSELNLSSLELGDSALYFCASSPAGVSYGYTFGSGTRLTVV.